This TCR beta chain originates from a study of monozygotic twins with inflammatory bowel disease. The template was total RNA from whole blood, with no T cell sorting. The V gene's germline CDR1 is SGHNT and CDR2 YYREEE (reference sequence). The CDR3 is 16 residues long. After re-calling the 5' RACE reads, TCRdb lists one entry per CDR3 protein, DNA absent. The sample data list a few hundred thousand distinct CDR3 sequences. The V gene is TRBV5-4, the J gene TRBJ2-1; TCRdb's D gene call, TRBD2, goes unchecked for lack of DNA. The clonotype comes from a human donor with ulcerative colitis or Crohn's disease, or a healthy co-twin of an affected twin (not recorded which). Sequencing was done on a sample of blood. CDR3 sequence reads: CASSILETSGYNEQFF.